The subject of this entry is one T cell receptor beta chain. This specimen comes from a study of T cell changes during pregnancy in multiple sclerosis. The trim removed 5 bases at V and 4 bases at J, leaving 9 bases unmatched. The CDR3 loop spans 16 amino acids. Per the germline V gene, CDR1 is SEHNR and CDR2 is FQNEAQ (reference sequence). Method: immunoSEQ multiplex PCR; TCRdb's copy keeps in-frame clones and lacks some. Among about 70,000 clones listed, almost 95% were seen once. The sequencing here drew on CD8+ T cells from peripheral blood mononuclear cells, taken in the third trimester of pregnancy. This chain uses TRBV7-9 with TRBJ2-3, with 10 bases lining up with TRBD2. This clonotype was obtained from a female donor in good health, enrolled as a control in a pregnancy study. The CDR3 here is CASSPLAGGGADTQYF. CDR3 DNA: TGTGCCAGCAGCCCGTTAGCGGGAGGTGGTGCAGATACGCAGTATTTT.